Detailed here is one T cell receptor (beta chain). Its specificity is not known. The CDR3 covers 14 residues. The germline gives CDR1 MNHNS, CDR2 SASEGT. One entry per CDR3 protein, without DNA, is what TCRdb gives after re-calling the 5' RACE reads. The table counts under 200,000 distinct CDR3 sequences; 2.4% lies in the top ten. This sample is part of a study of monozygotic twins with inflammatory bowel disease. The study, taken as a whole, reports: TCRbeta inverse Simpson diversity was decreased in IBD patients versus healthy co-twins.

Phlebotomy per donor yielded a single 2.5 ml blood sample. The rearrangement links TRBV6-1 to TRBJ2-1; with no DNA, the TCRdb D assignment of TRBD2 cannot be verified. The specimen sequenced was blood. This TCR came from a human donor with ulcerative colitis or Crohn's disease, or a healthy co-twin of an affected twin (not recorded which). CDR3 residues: CASSEPTGGTEQFF.